This is a list of T cell receptor beta chains from one sample in a study of T cells after yellow fever vaccination. TCRdb re-analysed the 5' RACE reads in MiXCR, keeping a single row per CDR3 protein. This table has just under 600,000 distinct CDR3 sequences, about 13% appearing once. This specimen was PBMCs, taken on the day of the yellow fever booster vaccination. Receptors originate from a young man who received the YFV17D yellow fever vaccine. The CDR3 runs from the conserved cysteine through the conserved F or W. A D gene is named only where the DNA matches it firmly. Clone size is given for some rows only: seen once, a few or many times, or a class if the clone is expanded.

cdr3_nt cdr3_aa d_call j_call v_call clone_size
TGCAGCGCTCGCATTAACTATGGCTACACCTTC CSARINYGYTF . TRBJ1-2 TRBV29-1 few
TGCGCCAGCAGTGAGTCCGGGAGGAGCTACGAGCAGTACTTC CASSESGRSYEQYF TRBD2 TRBJ2-7 TRBV10-2 .
TGTGCCAGCAGCCTAGCGGCAAACTCTGGGGCCAACGTCCTGACTTTC CASSLAANSGANVLTF TRBD2 TRBJ2-6 TRBV7-2 once
TGTGCCAGCAGTTTGGAAGACCGTGGGTTCAACGAGCAGTACTTC CASSLEDRGFNEQYF . TRBJ2-7 TRBV27 .
TGTGCCAGCAGCTTAGCGCGCGGGGGGAGCTCCTACAATGAGCAGTTCTTC CASSLARGGSSYNEQFF TRBD2 TRBJ2-1 TRBV7-9 few
TGCGCCAGCAGCTTGGTTTTGGGGACAGAGCAGTACTTC CASSLVLGTEQYF . TRBJ2-7 TRBV5-1 many
TGCAGCGTTGGAGGACTAGCGGGAGATCCCTCCTACGAGCAGTACTTC CSVGGLAGDPSYEQYF TRBD2 TRBJ2-7 TRBV29-1 few
TGTGCCAGCTCAGACATTTTCTACAATGAGCAGTTCTTC CASSDIFYNEQFF . TRBJ2-1 TRBV18 .
TGTGCCTGGGCGGTGAGGGATCAGCCCCAGCATTTT CAWAVRDQPQHF . TRBJ1-5 TRBV30 .
TGTGCCAGCAGTCCCCGAGGGAGAGCGGGAGGACTCAATGAGCAGTTCTTC CASSPRGRAGGLNEQFF TRBD2 TRBJ2-1 TRBV12-3/TRBV12-4 .
TGCGCCAGCAGCGGCGGGACAGGCGAAGAGACCCAGTACTTC CASSGGTGEETQYF TRBD1 TRBJ2-5 TRBV5-1 .
TGTGCCAGCAACGCGAACTCCTACGAGCAGTACTTC CASNANSYEQYF . TRBJ2-7 TRBV6-6 .
TGCGCCAGCAGTGAGGTTCCGGGACAACGGGGGGAGACCCAGTACTTC CASSEVPGQRGETQYF . TRBJ2-5 TRBV10-2 .
TGTGCCAGTAGTATTCTCGGCCCAAGAGAGACCCAGTACTTC CASSILGPRETQYF . TRBJ2-5 TRBV19 few
TGCAGCACTTCTCTAGTACAAGAGACCCAGTACTTC CSTSLVQETQYF . TRBJ2-5 TRBV29-1 .
TGTGCCAGCAGCCTTGCACAGGGGAGCTATGGCTACACCTTC CASSLAQGSYGYTF TRBD1 TRBJ1-2 TRBV7-2 few
TGTGCCAGCAGCGGGGGCTATACGCCCTACGAGCAGTACTTC CASSGGYTPYEQYF . TRBJ2-7 TRBV3-1 .
TGCAGTGCCGGGACTAGCGGGAGGAAAGGCGAGCAGTACTTC CSAGTSGRKGEQYF TRBD2 TRBJ2-7 TRBV20-1 .
TGCAGCGTTGGGGAAGTTGGACAGGGTCGACTAGCGGGGGGCCCCAGGGGTTTCTTC CSVGEVGQGRLAGGPRGFF TRBD2 TRBJ2-1 TRBV29-1 .
TGCGCCAGCAGCTCCGGTTTGGGCGGAGGGAGCACAGATACGCAGTATTTT CASSSGLGGGSTDTQYF . TRBJ2-3 TRBV5-1 .
TGCAGTGCTAGAGCTCTAGTGCGCGAGCAGTACTTC CSARALVREQYF . TRBJ2-7 TRBV20-1 few
TGTGCCAGCAGTTTCTGGACAGGGGATGGCTACACCTTC CASSFWTGDGYTF TRBD1 TRBJ1-2 TRBV27 few
TGTGCCAGCAGTGGACAGATGGAGACCCAGTACTTC CASSGQMETQYF . TRBJ2-5 TRBV6-5 few
TGCAGTGCGGAGGATCTCTACGAGCAGTACTTC CSAEDLYEQYF . TRBJ2-7 TRBV20-1 .
TGTGCCAGCAGCCCCGGCGGGACAGGGAATGGGTACGAGCAGTACTTC CASSPGGTGNGYEQYF TRBD1 TRBJ2-7 TRBV5-4 .
TGCGCCAGCAGTGAGCCCCACCAGACAGGGAAAACTGAAGCTTTCTTT CASSEPHQTGKTEAFF TRBD1 TRBJ1-1 TRBV10-2 .
TGCAGTGCCCCAAGGGCAGGGTCGGTCCCTGAAGCTTTCTTT CSAPRAGSVPEAFF . TRBJ1-1 TRBV20-1 .
TGTGCCAGCAGCTCCGGACAGGAACCCGAGCAGTACTTC CASSSGQEPEQYF TRBD1 TRBJ2-7 TRBV5-4 .
TGTGCCAGCAGCTCCATGATGAACACTGAAGCTTTCTTT CASSSMMNTEAFF . TRBJ1-1 TRBV7-9 .
TGCAGTGTCGCTTCTAGGGAGACCCAGTACTTC CSVASRETQYF . TRBJ2-5 TRBV20-1 few
TGTGCCAGCAGCTTAGGGGACAAGTTGAAGACCCAGTACTTC CASSLGDKLKTQYF . TRBJ2-5 TRBV7-9 few
TGTGCCAGCAGCTCCGGAACTAGCGTGAATGAGCAGTTCTTC CASSSGTSVNEQFF TRBD2 TRBJ2-1 TRBV28 .
TGTGCCAGTAACACCCCGGGGCACAAAAACATTCAGTACTTC CASNTPGHKNIQYF . TRBJ2-4 TRBV19 few
TGTGCCAGCAGTAAAATAGCGGGAGTGGTAGATACGCAGTATTTT CASSKIAGVVDTQYF TRBD2 TRBJ2-3 TRBV6-2/TRBV6-3 few
TGTGCCAGCAGTTTCGGGCGTAGCTCCTACAATGAGCAGTTCTTC CASSFGRSSYNEQFF . TRBJ2-1 TRBV12-3/TRBV12-4 many
TGTGCCAGCAGCTTAAGATTGAAGGGAACTAATGAAAAACTGTTTTTT CASSLRLKGTNEKLFF . TRBJ1-4 TRBV7-2 few
TGCGCCAGCAGCCAAGTTCCGGGGGGACTAGCGTACCAAGAGACCCAGTACTTC CASSQVPGGLAYQETQYF TRBD2 TRBJ2-5 TRBV4-3 few
TGTGCCAGCAGTTTATGGTCAGATTTCAGATATGGCTACACCTTC CASSLWSDFRYGYTF . TRBJ1-2 TRBV12-3/TRBV12-4 few
TGTGCCAGCAGTGGGGACAGGGGGCGTGGGAGGAATGAAAAACTGTTTTTT CASSGDRGRGRNEKLFF TRBD1 TRBJ1-4 TRBV2 .
TGCGCCAGCAGCCAAGATGGGGTAACAGGAAAGCGAGAAGCTTTCTTT CASSQDGVTGKREAFF . TRBJ1-1 TRBV4-3 few
TGTGCCAGCAGCTTGGCCGACAGCAATCAGCCCCAGCATTTT CASSLADSNQPQHF . TRBJ1-5 TRBV5-5 many
TGTGCCAGCAGACCGGGACCCGCCTATTCACCCCTCCACTTT CASRPGPAYSPLHF . TRBJ1-6 TRBV27 .
TGTGCCAGCAGTTACATCGACGGCTACGAGCAGTACTTC CASSYIDGYEQYF . TRBJ2-7 TRBV28 few
TGTGCCACCAGTGACCCCCCCGGGGGGAGGGGGGGCACCGGGGAGCTGTTTTTT CATSDPPGGRGGTGELFF . TRBJ2-2 TRBV24-1 .
TGTGCCAGCTTACCGGACTTCTACAATGAGCAGTTCTTC CASLPDFYNEQFF . TRBJ2-1 TRBV2 .
TGTGCCAGCAGCATCACTAGCGGGGGTAATGAGCAGTTCTTC CASSITSGGNEQFF TRBD2 TRBJ2-1 TRBV7-3 .
TGTGCTTCAGGGGGCGAAGCTTTCTTT CASGGEAFF TRBD1 TRBJ1-1 TRBV19 .
TGCGCCAGCAGCCATCAGCGGTATAATTCACCCCTCCACTTT CASSHQRYNSPLHF . TRBJ1-6 TRBV4-3 many